The rows below give T cell receptor beta chains drawn from one sample of a study of T cells after yellow fever vaccination. TCRdb called the 5' RACE reads again in MiXCR, with one record for every CDR3 protein. The sample lists 65,000 to 70,000 distinct CDR3 sequences, around 5% occurring once. The sequenced sample was CD4+ T cells sorted from PBMCs, obtained less than 16 days after the first yellow fever vaccination. The receptor set was obtained from a man between 18 and 35 years old who received the YFV17D yellow fever vaccine. The CDR3 runs from the conserved cysteine through the conserved F or W. D genes are given only for firm matches. Only part of the rows carry a size: once, few, many, or a class if the clone is expanded.

j_call	v_call	d_call	clone_size	cdr3_nt	cdr3_aa
TRBJ1-6	TRBV5-4	TRBD1	-	TGTGCCAGCAGCTTGCAGGGGGACAGGGCACCCCTCCACTTT	CASSLQGDRAPLHF
TRBJ2-5	TRBV14	-	many	TGTGCCAGCAGCCAAGTCGCGGGGACCCAGTACTTC	CASSQVAGTQYF
TRBJ1-1	TRBV29-1	TRBD1	many	TGCAGCGTTGAGCACGGGACAGGAAACATTTTGGCTTTCTTT	CSVEHGTGNILAFF
TRBJ2-2	TRBV7-2	-	few	TGTGCCAGCAGCTTAACCCCCGCCCGGGGACCGACCGGGGAGCTGTTTTTT	CASSLTPARGPTGELFF
TRBJ2-1	TRBV18	-	many	TGTGCCAGCTCACCACCGGGAGCCTACAATGAGCAGTTCTTC	CASSPPGAYNEQFF
TRBJ2-1	TRBV5-1	-	many	TGCGCCAGCAGCCCGGACTGGGGGGGCCCCTACAATGAGCAGTTCTTC	CASSPDWGGPYNEQFF
TRBJ1-1	TRBV20-1	-	many	TGCAGTGCTAGAGATTCACGGGCGTTCTACACTGAAGCTTTCTTT	CSARDSRAFYTEAFF
TRBJ2-5	TRBV20-1	-	many	TGCAGTGCTAGATTTCCATCCCGGGAGACCCAGTACTTC	CSARFPSRETQYF
TRBJ2-5	TRBV15	-	many	TGTGCCACCAGCACTAGAGGGAGGAGGATAGAGACCCAGTACTTC	CATSTRGRRIETQYF
TRBJ2-3	TRBV18	-	many	TGTGCCAGCTCACGCAAGGACAGACGGGGGGCTAGCGGAGACACAGATACGCAGTATTTT	CASSRKDRRGASGDTDTQYF
TRBJ1-2	TRBV11-2	TRBD1	many	TGTGCCAGCAGCTTAGGAGGGGGCATCCGTGGCTACACCTTC	CASSLGGGIRGYTF